This paragraph reports one TCR beta chain. Its antigen is not yet known. The input lacks base qualities; no much larger clone sits a single base away. The source of the sample is a study of shared T cell receptors in the human thymus (dated by TCRdb to the early 2020s). With respect to the entire study: The study examined how the human thymus generates shared, self-reactive T-cell receptor alpha chains.

Unmatched junction bases come to 11, with V trimmed by 2 bases and J by 7 bases. Measured from the cysteine to the phenylalanine, the CDR3 is 18 residues long. Only the CDR3 DNA stays, 54 bases, in frame from base 1. The germline V gene (reference sequence) specifies MNHEY as CDR1 and SMNVEV as CDR2. The receptor library was made with the immunoSEQ multiplex PCR assay. TCRdb holds this immuneACCESS table with in-frame rearrangements only. Some clones are missing; in checked studies, unresolved V genes explain under half, and the rest has no known cause. This sample holds some 720,000 clones; roughly 90% were observed only once. The ten biggest clones cover 0.008% to 0.011% of the sample. These data were likewise used in another study, on human thymus T cells. The second study's paper adds: Immunologically healthy infants undergoing open corrective cardiac surgery for congenital heart defects in Finland were used as donors. The thymus tissue came from surgical resects taken out during corrective cardiac surgery. V and J gene segment usage appeared biased in both thymic and peripheral blood repertoires. Highly overlapping thymic TCR repertoires among unrelated individuals were reported in the related research. The study used roughly 8 infant thymus samples plus four related peripheral blood samples to characterize TCR alpha and beta repertoires. The infant donors were roughly 7 to 244 days old, and the cohort included six or seven males and two females. Thymocytes were released mechanically from tissue and stored at -70 °C as pellets of roughly 9-32 million cells. A QIAsymphony instrument was used to extract genomic DNA from frozen cell pellets. Using the immunoSEQ multiplex PCR assay, the TCRB and TCRAD loci were amplified from a standardized quantity of quality-controlled genomic DNA. The amplicons covered the V(D)J region and were long enough to include the CDR3 and to identify the V and J genes. Amplicon sequencing was performed on an Illumina platform through the commercial immunoSEQ service. Primer bias and sequencing errors were corrected using previously described methods, and TCRAD and TCRB definitions followed the IMGT database. immunoSEQ Analyzer 3.0 and VDJTools were used for repertoire analysis, which covered basic statistics, V/J segment usage, diversity estimates, rarefaction and pairwise overlap. Diversity was estimated using the Chao1, ChaoE, Efron-Thisted, Shannon and inverse Simpson indices, and was also estimated on datasets down-sampled to the size of the smallest sample. Repertoire overlap was determined by strict matching of CDR3 nucleotide sequence, V gene and J gene, and Jaccard-based multidimensional scaling clustering was applied. On average, roughly 890,000 unique TCRB clonotypes were obtained from thymus samples, compared with 70,000 to 100,000 from blood samples.

In this chain, TRBV27 is recombined with TRBJ2-2; a stretch of 12 junction bases matches TRBD1. The sequenced sample was thymocytes. This receptor was taken from a boy in the first two years of life with a congenital heart defect. Donor details come from another sample of the same person, matched by shared clones. The bases read TGTGCCAGCAGTTTAGCCCCCGGGACAGGGGGCTTGGACGGGGAGCTGTTTTTT. It translates as CASSLAPGTGGLDGELFF.